The 10 T cell receptor beta chains given below trace back to one sample, sequenced in a study of T cells after yellow fever vaccination. MiXCR, applied by TCRdb to the 5' RACE reads, yields one record per CDR3 protein. The data contain some 260,000 distinct CDR3 sequences, around 4.9% of them singletons. The specimen comprised CD4+ T cells sorted from PBMCs, sampled on the day of the yellow fever booster vaccination. These receptors originate from a man younger than 30 who received the YFV17D yellow fever vaccine.

This clonotype came up a few times. The chain employs TRBV7-2 and TRBJ1-1; weak D call: TRBD1 (6 bases). The germline V and J ends were trimmed by 8 bases and 3 bases, with 19 bases remaining between them. CDR3 size: 15 residues. Germline V CDR1 and CDR2: SGHTA, FQGNSA. CDR3 residues: CASGAYNQGYTEAFF. CDR3 DNA sequence: TGTGCCAGCGGAGCTTACAATCAGGGGTACACTGAAGCTTTCTTT.

This clonotype has at least ten counts. The chain has TRBV6-2 or TRBV6-3 and TRBJ2-7, with 10 nucleotides matching TRBD2. CDR3 length equals 17 residues. The V gene's germline CDR1 is MNHEY and CDR2 SVGEGT. Trimming cost V 3 bases and J 7 bases; bases outside gene matches: 15. The CDR3 DNA is TGTGCCAGCAGTTATCGACAGCGGGGGGGTCCTACGTGTGAGCAGTACGTC. Protein: CASSYRQRGGPTCEQYV.

This clonotype was counted only a few times. The CDR3 DNA sequence: TGTGCCAGCAGCCCCCAAGCAGGGAACACTGAAGCTTTCTTT. This gives the protein CASSPQAGNTEAFF. The rearrangement links TRBV9 to TRBJ1-1; no clear D. The CDR3 sequence is 14 residues long. V was cut by 4 bases and J by 1 base, with 11 bases left in between. The V gene's germline CDR1 is SGDLS and CDR2 YYNGEE.

In this sample, this clonotype turned up a few times. The chain is built from TRBV10-3 and TRBJ2-7; D might be TRBD2 (5 bases). This CDR3 has 12 amino acids. Trimming took off 7 bases at V and 4 bases at J, with 11 bases between the two ends. Germline values: CDR1 ENHRY, CDR2 SYGVKD. The CDR3 coding sequence is TGTGCCATCAAGGCGGGTAATTACGAGCAGTACTTC. This encodes CAIKAGNYEQYF.

The table lists this clonotype with many counts. The gene calls are TRBV7-2 and TRBJ2-6; TRBD1 matches 9 bases. Germline V lookup: CDR1 SGHTA, CDR2 FQGNSA. Trimming took 5 bases from V and 8 from J; bases not matched to a gene: 13. The CDR3 length is 17 residues. CDR3 in amino acids: CASSRQTGGGTTNVLTF. In DNA, the CDR3 is TGTGCCAGCAGCAGACAGACAGGGGGTGGAACCACCAACGTCCTGACTTTC.

This clonotype was seen a handful of times. The junction shows a germline mismatch at one end, possibly a read error. The chain employs TRBV2 and TRBJ1-1; D is perhaps TRBD1 (5 bases). This CDR3 is 14 amino acids long. Germline-derived CDR1 and CDR2 are SNHLY and FYNNEI. CDR3 nucleotide sequence: TGTGCCAGCCGTGAGGACGGACACAGCACTGAAGCTTTCTTT. It translates to CASREDGHSTEAFF.

This clonotype was found a few times. The CDR3 loop is CASLRGLKPQHF. DNA of the CDR3: TGTGCCAGCCTAAGAGGGTTAAAGCCCCAGCATTTT. The V and J genes are TRBV19 and TRBJ1-5; no firm D call. CDR3 length: 12 amino acids. Germline V gives CDR1 LNHDA, CDR2 SQIVND (reference sequence). The V end was cut by 9 bases, the J end by 8 bases, with 14 bases between. The full variable domain, in which reference TRBV19 and TRBJ1-5 provide the parts outside the CDR3, is DGGITQSPKYLFRKEGQNVTLSCEQNLNHDAMYWYRQDPGQGLRLIYYSQIVNDFQKGDIAEGYSVSREKKESFPLTVTSAQKNPTAFYLCASLRGLKPQHFGDGTRLSIL.

This clonotype has just a few counts. The chain uses TRBV7-2 and TRBJ2-4; D may be TRBD2 (6 bases). Trimming shortened V by 3 bases and J by 7 bases, and 10 bases separated the two germline ends. The CDR3 totals 13 residues. The V gene's germline CDR1 is SGHTA and CDR2 FQGNSA. Here the CDR3 reads CASSFGGSNIQYF. CDR3 in DNA: TGTGCCAGCAGCTTCGGGGGATCGAACATTCAGTACTTC. Looking up the rest from reference TRBV7-2 and TRBJ2-4 gives the full variable domain: GAGVSQSPSNKVTEKGKDVELRCDPISGHTALYWYRQSLGQGLEFLIYFQGNSAPDKSGLPSDRFSAERTGGSVSTLTIQRTQQEDSAVYLCASSFGGSNIQYFGAGTRLSVL.

V usage is TRBV18 and J usage is TRBJ2-1, with 11 bases aligning to TRBD2. The CDR3 has 15 amino acids. Germline CDR1 is KGHSH and CDR2 is LQKENI. Trimming removed 4 bases from V and 5 bases from J; junction bases left unmatched: 4. The CDR3 region has the DNA TGTGCCAGCTCACTCCGGGGACTAGCGGACAATGAGCAGTTCTTC. This codes for CASSLRGLADNEQFF.

This clonotype was counted between two and nine times. The CDR3 DNA reads as TGTGCCACCAGTCCAGGGGGTGCAATCACCTACGAGCAGTACTTC. It specifies CATSPGGAITYEQYF. The J gene is TRBJ2-7, the V gene TRBV15; 7 nucleotides match TRBD1. Germline CDR1 reads LNHNV; CDR2 reads YYDKDF (reference sequence). Unmatched junction bases numbered 10, after V lost 6 bases and J lost 2 bases. This CDR3 comprises 15 residues.